A selection of T cell receptor beta chains follows, all from one sample in a study of blood T cell repertoires in COVID-19. The table came from immunoSEQ multiplex PCR; TCRdb's copy has only in-frame clones and leaves some out. Among about 200,000 clones listed, about 82% were seen once. Sequencing was carried out using peripheral blood. The receptors were sampled from a man in his sixties with COVID-19, enrolled during active disease. Both conserved end residues are part of each CDR3. D genes are given only for firm matches. Where a row states a size, it is once, few, many or the class of an expanded clone; other rows omit it.

size: .; V: TRBV5-4; D: TRBD1; J: TRBJ1-1; CDR3: CASSRGQGFPEAFF; DNA: TGTGCCAGCAGCCGGGGACAGGGGTTCCCTGAAGCTTTCTTT
size: few; V: TRBV2; D: .; J: TRBJ2-6; CDR3: CASSVGQAGANVLTF; DNA: TGTGCCAGCAGTGTGGGTCAGGCCGGGGCCAACGTCCTGACTTTC
size: .; V: TRBV4-3; D: .; J: TRBJ1-1; CDR3: CASSQGVRTDLNTEAFF; DNA: TGCGCCAGCAGCCAAGGGGTACGGACAGACCTGAACACTGAAGCTTTCTTT
size: .; V: TRBV6-2/TRBV6-3; D: TRBD2; J: TRBJ2-5; CDR3: CASSFRLAGRETQYF; DNA: TGTGCCAGCAGTTTTAGACTAGCGGGACGAGAGACCCAGTACTTC
size: .; V: TRBV5-1; D: TRBD1; J: TRBJ2-1; CDR3: CASSLDGDSNNEQFF; DNA: TGCGCCAGCAGCTTGGATGGGGACAGTAACAATGAGCAGTTCTTC
size: .; V: TRBV19; D: TRBD2; J: TRBJ2-2; CDR3: CASYRRSGRYDTGELFF; DNA: TGTGCCTCCTACCGGAGGAGCGGGAGATACGACACCGGGGAGCTGTTTTTT
size: .; V: TRBV28; D: TRBD2; J: TRBJ2-7; CDR3: CASSLLAGELHEQYF; DNA: TGTGCCAGCAGTTTATTGGCGGGAGAACTCCACGAGCAGTACTTC
size: few; V: TRBV7-8; D: .; J: TRBJ1-1; CDR3: CASSFSDSVAFF; DNA: TGTGCCAGCAGCTTCTCGGACAGTGTAGCTTTCTTT
size: .; V: TRBV29-1; D: .; J: TRBJ1-1; CDR3: CSVERQLNTEAFF; DNA: TGCAGCGTTGAGAGGCAGTTGAACACTGAAGCTTTCTTT
size: .; V: TRBV6-5; D: .; J: TRBJ1-1; CDR3: CASREDGRETEAFF; DNA: TGTGCCAGCAGGGAGGACGGGCGAGAAACTGAAGCTTTCTTT
size: .; V: TRBV2; D: .; J: TRBJ2-3; CDR3: CASSDGSTDTQYF; DNA: TGTGCCAGCAGTGACGGGAGCACAGATACGCAGTATTTT
size: .; V: TRBV30; D: .; J: TRBJ1-2; CDR3: CAWSVESGGAYGYTF; DNA: TGTGCCTGGAGTGTTGAGTCGGGGGGGGCCTATGGCTACACCTTC
size: .; V: TRBV30; D: .; J: TRBJ1-5; CDR3: CAWTGSRDQPQHF; DNA: TGTGCCTGGACCGGGTCGAGAGATCAGCCCCAGCATTTT
size: .; V: TRBV11-2; D: .; J: TRBJ1-1; CDR3: CASSLDLIGGNTEAFF; DNA: TGTGCCAGCAGCTTAGATCTGATAGGAGGGAACACTGAAGCTTTCTTT
size: .; V: TRBV6-5; D: .; J: TRBJ2-7; CDR3: CASSSSKSYEQYF; DNA: TGTGCCAGCAGCTCCAGTAAATCCTACGAGCAGTACTTC
size: .; V: TRBV19; D: TRBD1; J: TRBJ1-1; CDR3: CASSIEGAFNGEAFF; DNA: TGTGCCAGTAGTATTGAGGGGGCGTTTAACGGTGAAGCTTTCTTT
size: .; V: TRBV10-3; D: TRBD1; J: TRBJ1-1; CDR3: CAISEHRDRAETEAFF; DNA: TGTGCCATCAGTGAGCACCGGGACAGGGCGGAAACTGAAGCTTTCTTT
size: .; V: TRBV5-1; D: TRBD2; J: TRBJ2-3; CDR3: CASSLRGGPEDTQYF; DNA: TGCGCCAGCAGCTTAAGGGGAGGGCCTGAAGATACGCAGTATTTT